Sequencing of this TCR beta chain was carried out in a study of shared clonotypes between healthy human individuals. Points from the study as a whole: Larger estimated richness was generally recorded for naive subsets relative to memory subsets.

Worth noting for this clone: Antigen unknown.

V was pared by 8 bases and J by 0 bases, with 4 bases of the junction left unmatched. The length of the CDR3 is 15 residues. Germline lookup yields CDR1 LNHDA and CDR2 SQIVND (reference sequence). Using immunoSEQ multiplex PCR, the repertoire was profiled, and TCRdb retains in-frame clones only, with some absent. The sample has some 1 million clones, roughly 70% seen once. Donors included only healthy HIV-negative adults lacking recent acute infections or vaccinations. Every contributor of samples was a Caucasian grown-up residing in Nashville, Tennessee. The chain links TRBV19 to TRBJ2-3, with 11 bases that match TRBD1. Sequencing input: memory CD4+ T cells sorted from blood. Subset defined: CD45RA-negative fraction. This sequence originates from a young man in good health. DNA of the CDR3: TGTGCCAGTCGCCGGGACAGGGGGAGCACAGATACGCAGTATTTT. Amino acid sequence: CASRRDRGSTDTQYF.